A single sample is the source of the 19 T cell receptor beta chains below, sequenced in a study of early T cells in non-severe SARS-CoV-2 infection (dated by TCRdb to 2020 to 2023). Libraries were constructed by 5' RACE. Sequencing took place on a NextSeq 500. TCRdb passed the public sequencing reads through fastp at Q25 and MiXCR, retaining productive beta sequences. A single entry per CDR3 protein holds the most common genes and DNA from its merged rows. Counted in this sample were roughly 52,000 distinct CDR3 sequences; less than 7.5% of them appeared once. 2.8% of the sample is held by the ten biggest clonotypes. This material consisted of whole blood, taken at baseline. These receptors came from an adult who was a healthcare worker with PCR-confirmed SARS-CoV-2 infection or an uninfected control (not recorded which).

The V and J genes are TRBV5-1 and TRBJ1-2, with 7 nucleotides matching TRBD1. The length of the CDR3 is 15 residues. J gave up 2 bases and V 4 bases, and 8 bases lay outside the gene matches. Per the germline V gene, CDR1 is SGHRS and CDR2 is YFSETQ. The CDR3 nucleotides are TGCGCCAGCAGCGGGAACAGGGGTGGAAACTATGGCTACACCTTC. It specifies CASSGNRGGNYGYTF.

The rearrangement joins TRBV7-2 to TRBJ2-7, with D possibly TRBD2 on 5 matching bases. The ends were cut back, 5 bases at V and 11 bases at J, with 16 bases in the middle. This CDR3 region has 12 residues. Germline V gene sequence: CDR1 SGHTA, CDR2 FQGNSA. The CDR3 DNA reads TGTGCCAGCAGCCCCACCAAGGACTTAAAGTACTTC. Translation gives CASSPTKDLKYF.

The rearrangement links TRBV20-1 to TRBJ2-1; D is unclear. V gave up 1 base and J gave up 8 bases, with 15 bases separating them. Germline assignment: CDR1 DFQATT and CDR2 SNEGSKA (reference sequence). The CDR3 is 14 residues long. As DNA, the CDR3 is TGCAGTGCTAGAGCCGTCACCCCCCTCGATGAGCAGTTCTTC. This sequence encodes CSARAVTPLDEQFF.

This clonotype was seen repeatedly, ten times or more. The gene calls are TRBV7-6 and TRBJ2-3; no clear D gene. Germline V gene data show CDR1 as SGHVS and CDR2 as FNYEAQ. The CDR3 loop spans 12 amino acids. Trimming cost V 4 bases and J 1 base, with 3 bases left between them. CDR3 loop: CASSSGTDTQYF. Written as DNA, the CDR3 is TGTGCCAGCAGCTCCGGCACAGATACGCAGTATTTT.

This clonotype was counted ten times or more. This chain connects TRBV4-3 to TRBJ2-7; 9 nucleotides agree with TRBD1. The CDR3 is 14 residues long. The germline gives CDR1 LGHNA, CDR2 YSLEER. The V gene end was trimmed by 5 bases and the J gene end by 5 bases; junction bases not matched to a gene: 7. The CDR3 loop is CASSARTGDHEQYF. As DNA, the CDR3 is TGCGCCAGCAGCGCTCGGACAGGGGACCACGAGCAGTACTTC.

This chain uses TRBV18 with TRBJ2-1, with 7 bases matching TRBD2. From germline, CDR1 is KGHSH and CDR2 LQKENI. V shed 2 bases and J 2 bases; nucleotides not matched to a gene: 3. The CDR3 sequence is 15 residues long. CDR3: CASSPIAGAYNEQFF. CDR3 nucleotides: TGTGCCAGCTCACCAATAGCGGGTGCCTACAATGAGCAGTTCTTC.

This clonotype was seen many times. The chain recombines TRBV5-1 with TRBJ1-1, with a weak D call TRBD1 (6 bases). The germline CDR1 and CDR2 sequences are SGHRS and YFSETQ. This CDR3 is built from 17 residues. Trimming took 4 bases from V and 1 from J, leaving 20 bases between them. CDR3 DNA sequence: TGCGCCAGCAGCGGGGACATCTCCCCTCCTTCGAACACTGAAGCTTTCTTT. Translating gives CASSGDISPPSNTEAFF. The full variable domain, its missing parts supplied by reference TRBV5-1 and TRBJ1-1, is KAGVTQTPRYLIKTRGQQVTLSCSPISGHRSVSWYQQTPGQGLQFLFEYFSETQRNKGNFPGRFSGRQFSNSRSEMNVSTLELGDSALYLCASSGDISPPSNTEAFFGQGTRLTVV.

The V gene is TRBV7-2, the J gene TRBJ2-1; D is possibly TRBD1 or TRBD2 (6 bases each). CDR1 is SGHTA, CDR2 FQGNSA, per germline. V lost 0 bases, J lost 4 bases, and 10 bases lay in between. The CDR3 sequence is 15 residues long. CDR3 DNA sequence: TGTGCCAGCAGCTTAGCGGGGGGCCCGTACAATGAGCAGTTCTTC. It codes for CASSLAGGPYNEQFF. Full variable domain (remainder filled in from reference TRBV7-2 and TRBJ2-1): GAGVSQSPSNKVTEKGKDVELRCDPISGHTALYWYRQSLGQGLEFLIYFQGNSAPDKSGLPSDRFSAERTGGSVSTLTIQRTQQEDSAVYLCASSLAGGPYNEQFFGPGTRLTVL.

V usage is TRBV11-2 and J usage is TRBJ2-5; 10 bases agree with TRBD1. The length of the CDR3 is 15 residues. V dropped 3 bases and J dropped 5; count of bases not matched to a gene: 6. Germline V gives CDR1 SGHAT, CDR2 FQNNGV. CDR3 coding DNA: TGTGCCAGCAGCTTTGACAGGGGGCCTAGGGAGACCCAGTACTTC. Protein sequence: CASSFDRGPRETQYF.

The chain links TRBV19 to TRBJ2-1; 11 nucleotides align to TRBD1. V trimming: 6 bases; J trimming: 6 bases; junction bases outside the gene matches: 1. CDR3 length: 13 amino acids. Germline V lookup: CDR1 LNHDA, CDR2 SQIVND (reference sequence). The CDR3 sequence is CASRGTGGNEQFF. Written as DNA, the CDR3 is TGTGCCAGTAGGGGGACAGGGGGCAATGAGCAGTTCTTC. The full variable domain, completed using reference TRBV19 and TRBJ2-1, is DGGITQSPKYLFRKEGQNVTLSCEQNLNHDAMYWYRQDPGQGLRLIYYSQIVNDFQKGDIAEGYSVSREKKESFPLTVTSAQKNPTAFYLCASRGTGGNEQFFGPGTRLTVL.

The table lists this clonotype with many counts. This rearrangement joins TRBV18 to TRBJ1-1; the D gene is possibly TRBD1 (6 bases). In germline, CDR1 is KGHSH, CDR2 LQKENI. V lost 1 base, J lost 8 bases, and 8 bases lay in between. The CDR3 sequence is 12 residues long. The CDR3 sequence is CASSPLQGEAFF. Written as DNA, the CDR3 is TGTGCCAGCTCACCACTCCAGGGGGAAGCTTTCTTT.

The CDR3 nucleotides are TGCGCCAGCAGTGTTGCGGGGGGGCACACAGATACGCAGTATTTT. Encoded protein: CASSVAGGHTDTQYF. V is TRBV10-1 and J is TRBJ2-3; 9 bases are shared with TRBD2. The CDR3 contains 15 residues. Germline CDR1 is WNHNN and CDR2 is SYGVQD (reference sequence). V gave up 4 bases and J gave up 2 bases; unmatched junction bases: 4.

The chain combines TRBV6-1 with TRBJ2-7, with D perhaps TRBD1 (5 bases). V lost 3 bases and J 2 bases, leaving 14 bases between the germline ends. The CDR3 totals 15 residues. Germline CDR1 and CDR2: MNHNS and SASEGT. Here the CDR3 DNA reads TGTGCCAGCAGTGACTCAGGGTCCCCCCCCTACGAGCAGTACTTC. This sequence encodes CASSDSGSPPYEQYF.

Many counts were recorded for this clonotype. The chain couples TRBV11-2 to TRBJ2-3, with 10 bases identical to TRBD2. The CDR3 totals 15 residues. The germline CDR1 and CDR2 sequences are SGHAT and FQNNGV. Trimming removed 5 bases from V and 6 bases from J; junction bases left unmatched: 8. The CDR3 DNA follows: TGTGCCAGCAGCCCCGTCCGGACTAGCGGTGATACGCAGTATTTT. This gives the protein CASSPVRTSGDTQYF.

This clonotype was detected many times. The V call is TRBV20-1, the J call TRBJ2-7; D gene ambiguous. V dropped 2 bases and J dropped 1 base, with 15 bases sitting between them. CDR3 size: 15 residues. CDR1 is DFQATT, CDR2 SNEGSKA, per germline (reference sequence). The CDR3 DNA is TGCAGTGCTAGATCCAACCCAACAGCATCCTACGAGCAGTACTTC. This codes for CSARSNPTASYEQYF.

The sample holds many counts of this clonotype. The chain combines TRBV10-1 with TRBJ2-7; D possibly corresponds to TRBD1 (6 bases). V shed 4 bases and J shed 2 bases, with 12 bases lying between them. Germline V lookup: CDR1 WNHNN, CDR2 SYGVQD (reference sequence). The CDR3 spans 14 residues. Here the CDR3 reads CASSGDRSTYEQYF. The CDR3 DNA reads as TGCGCCAGCAGTGGTGACAGGTCCACCTACGAGCAGTACTTC.

J is TRBJ2-1 and V is TRBV9; TRBD2 matches 8 bases. Germline V gene sequence: CDR1 SGDLS, CDR2 YYNGEE. The CDR3 is made up of 19 amino acids. V shed 3 bases and J 1 base; nucleotides not matched to a gene: 15. Here the CDR3 reads CASSGRFLTSGTSYNEQFF. Here the CDR3 DNA reads TGTGCCAGCAGCGGGAGGTTCCTAACTAGCGGTACTTCCTACAATGAGCAGTTCTTC.

This clonotype has at least ten counts. CDR3: CASRGAYGTEAFF. The CDR3 DNA reads as TGTGCCAGCAGAGGTGCGTATGGCACTGAAGCTTTCTTT. The chain joins TRBV7-2 to TRBJ1-1, with no clear D. V lost 6 bases to trimming and J lost 4 bases, with 12 bases between them. CDR1 and CDR2 (germline): SGHTA, FQGNSA. The CDR3 is 13 amino acids.

This clonotype has more than one count but fewer than ten. The CDR3 is CASSPNGNTGELFF. The CDR3 DNA reads as TGCGCCAGCAGCCCTAATGGGAACACCGGGGAGCTGTTTTTT. The chain carries TRBV5-1 and TRBJ2-2; D gene ambiguous. The V end lost 4 bases, the J end lost 1 base, and 8 bases lay between the germline ends. Germline V gene lookup returns CDR1 SGHRS and CDR2 YFSETQ. The CDR3 has 14 residues.